The clone carrying this T cell receptor (beta chain) has more than one count but fewer than ten. Study processing details: Cell counts per sample came from amplifying reference gene primers. TCRdb's copy holds only in-frame clones and misses some; the assay was immunoSEQ multiplex PCR. Clonal size and the V and J genes are those of that table, whereas D and trimming came from the DNA. The sample has under 130,000 clones; roughly 87% are singletons. The CDR3 is made up of 16 amino acids. CDR1 SGDLS and CDR2 YYNGEE come from the germline V gene. J gave up 5 bases and V 4 bases, and 15 bases lay outside the gene matches. The data stem from a study of blood T cell repertoires in COVID-19. Study at large: Samples came from the United States, Italy and Spain, spanning acute and convalescent COVID-19. The cDNA or gDNA used as material had been derived from T cells, B-cell-depleted T cells, or PBMCs.

Sequencing input: peripheral blood. The sequence came from a human donor in a cohort sampled during active COVID-19. The rearrangement joins TRBV9 to TRBJ2-7, with 7 bases lining up with TRBD1. CDR3 loop: CASSKDRDSLWDEQYF. The CDR3 DNA is TGTGCCAGCAGCAAGGACCGGGACAGTCTTTGGGACGAGCAGTACTTC.